The sequence of this TCR beta chain was determined in a study of a mutant IDH1 vaccine in newly diagnosed glioma. Study findings and constraints: Evidence of vaccine-induced immune responses was documented in less than 95% of patients.

Time point denoted: week 5, during vaccination. What each vaccine dose contained was 300 ug of mutant IDH1 20-mer peptide, accompanied by topical imiquimod. As for this clone: The antigen is unknown.

This CDR3 region has 16 residues. Germline-derived CDR1 and CDR2 are SGHTS and YDEGEE. V was pared by 0 bases and J by 0 bases, with 9 bases between. Assay: immunoSEQ multiplex PCR; the TCRdb copy retains only in-frame clones and omits some. The sample includes about 25,000 clones, approximately 80% of them seen just once. The clonotype originates from a man aged 40-49 years with glioma. The chain uses TRBV5-8 and TRBJ2-2, with a weak D call TRBD1 (6 bases). Sequences were derived from PBMCs, sampled from a glioma patient whose treatment included an IDH1 peptide vaccine. The CDR3 loop is CASSLEAGANTGELFF. The CDR3 DNA follows: TGTGCCAGCAGCTTGGAGGCAGGGGCGAACACCGGGGAGCTGTTTTTT.